This T cell receptor beta chain is drawn from a study of blood T cell repertoires in COVID-19. The data were produced by immunoSEQ multiplex PCR, yet TCRdb's version contains in-frame clones alone and is incomplete. The table has 260,000 or so clones, 85% seen once. For this clone: This same CDR3 is encoded by further DNA sequences in the sample.

The ends lost 3 bases at V and 1 base at J; junction bases unmatched: 4. Looked up from germline, CDR1 is KGHDR and CDR2 is SFDVKD. The CDR3 is 16 amino acids. Participants were aged 18 to 89 years from 20 to 30 US areas. The origin of this receptor is a woman aged 45-60 years who had recovered from COVID-19. Sequenced material: PBMCs or T cells enriched from blood (not recorded which). The chain uses TRBV24-1 and TRBJ2-3, with TRBD2 matching over 9 bases. The CDR3 is CATSDPTSGGTDTQYF. The CDR3, as DNA: TGTGCCACCAGTGATCCGACTAGCGGAGGCACAGATACGCAGTATTTT.